This TCR beta chain derives from a study of beta chain features in type 1 diabetes. General study points: For Type 1 diabetes patients, all four CD4+ subsets carried TCRB CDR3s that were moderately but significantly shorter.

This CDR3 is built from 16 residues. V dropped 5 bases and J dropped 1; count of bases not matched to a gene: 9. CDR1 and CDR2 (germline): SGHTA, FQGTGA. Expressed TCRB transcripts were sequenced, since all the RNA that had been isolated was reverse transcribed. Sequencing was performed with immunoSEQ multiplex PCR; in TCRdb, only in-frame clones are kept and a portion is missing. The table records more than 25,000 clones, around three fifths of them present only once. About this clone itself: The antigen is undetermined.

A sort by CD45RO/CCR7/CD25/CD127/CD95/CD27 yielded CD4+ naive, central memory, regulatory and stem cell-like memory cells. Every sorted population was more than 95% pure. The chain is built from TRBV7-3 and TRBJ2-7, with 9 bases fitting TRBD1. The clonotype comes from a woman aged 18-29 years with type 1 diabetes. Sequenced: Tregs from blood. The CDR3 protein is CASSPDGTGKSYEQYF. The CDR3 nucleotides are TGTGCCAGCAGCCCCGACGGGACAGGGAAATCCTACGAGCAGTACTTC. Combining the CDR3 with reference TRBV7-3 and TRBJ2-7 gives the whole variable domain GAGVSQTPSNKVTEKGKYVELRCDPISGHTALYWYRQSLGQGPEFLIYFQGTGAADDSGLPNDRFFAVRPEGSVSTLKIQRTERGDSAVYLCASSPDGTGKSYEQYFGPGTRLTVT.